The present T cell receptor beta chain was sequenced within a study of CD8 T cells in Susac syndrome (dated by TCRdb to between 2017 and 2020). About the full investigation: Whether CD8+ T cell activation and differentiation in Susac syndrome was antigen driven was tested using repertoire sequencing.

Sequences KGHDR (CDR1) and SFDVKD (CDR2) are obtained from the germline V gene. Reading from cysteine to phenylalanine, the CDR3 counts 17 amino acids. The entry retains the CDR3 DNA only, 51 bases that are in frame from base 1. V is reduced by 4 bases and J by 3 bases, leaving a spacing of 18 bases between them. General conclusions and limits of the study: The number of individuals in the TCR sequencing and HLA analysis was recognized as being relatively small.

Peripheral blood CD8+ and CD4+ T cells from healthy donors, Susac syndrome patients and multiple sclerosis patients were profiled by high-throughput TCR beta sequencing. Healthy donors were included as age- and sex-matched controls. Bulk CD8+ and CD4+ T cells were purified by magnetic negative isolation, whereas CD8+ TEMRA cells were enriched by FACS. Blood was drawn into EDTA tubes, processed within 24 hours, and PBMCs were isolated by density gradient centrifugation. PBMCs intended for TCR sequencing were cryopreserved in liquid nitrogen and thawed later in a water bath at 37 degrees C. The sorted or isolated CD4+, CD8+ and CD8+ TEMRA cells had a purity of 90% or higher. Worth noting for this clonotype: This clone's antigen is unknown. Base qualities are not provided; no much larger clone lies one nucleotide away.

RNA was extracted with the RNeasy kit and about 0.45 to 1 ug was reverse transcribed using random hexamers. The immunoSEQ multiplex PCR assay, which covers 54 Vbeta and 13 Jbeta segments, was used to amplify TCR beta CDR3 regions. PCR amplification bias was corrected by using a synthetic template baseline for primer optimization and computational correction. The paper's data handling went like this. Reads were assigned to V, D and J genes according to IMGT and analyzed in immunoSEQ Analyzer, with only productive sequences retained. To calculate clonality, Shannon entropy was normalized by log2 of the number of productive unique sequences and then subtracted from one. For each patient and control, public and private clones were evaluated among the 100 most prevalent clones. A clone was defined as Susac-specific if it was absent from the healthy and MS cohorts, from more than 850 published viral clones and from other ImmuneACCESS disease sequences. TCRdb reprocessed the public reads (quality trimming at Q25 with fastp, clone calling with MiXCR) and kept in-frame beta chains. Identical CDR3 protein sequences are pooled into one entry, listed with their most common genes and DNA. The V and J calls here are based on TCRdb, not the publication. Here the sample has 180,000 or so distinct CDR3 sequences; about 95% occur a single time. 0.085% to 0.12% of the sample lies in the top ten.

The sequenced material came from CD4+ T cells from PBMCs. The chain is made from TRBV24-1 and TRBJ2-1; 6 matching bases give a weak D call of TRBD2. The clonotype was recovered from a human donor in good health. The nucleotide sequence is TGTGCCACCAGTGACCACTTGGGGGGAGAAGGCTACAATGAGCAGTTCTTC. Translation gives CATSDHLGGEGYNEQFF.